A selection of T cell receptor beta chains follows, all from one sample in a study of blood T cell repertoires in COVID-19. Only in-frame clones appear in the TCRdb table, and some are missing; sequencing was by immunoSEQ multiplex PCR. Among some 270,000 clones listed, approximately 89% were seen once. Sequenced material: PBMCs or T cells enriched from blood (not recorded which). The receptors derive from a middle-aged woman who had been exposed to COVID-19. CDR3s include the opening cysteine and the closing phenylalanine or tryptophan. A D gene is named only where the DNA matches it firmly. The size of a clone is reported for some rows only, either as once, few or many, or as a class for expanded clones.

j_call,d_call,v_call,clone_size,cdr3_nt,cdr3_aa
TRBJ2-5,.,TRBV6-2/TRBV6-3,.,TGTGCCAGCAGTTACCAGGGCGGAGAGACCCAGTACTTC,CASSYQGGETQYF
TRBJ2-5,TRBD1,TRBV5-6,.,TGTGCCAGCAGCGTGGGACAGGCGAAGACCCAGTACTTC,CASSVGQAKTQYF
TRBJ2-7,TRBD2,TRBV5-1,.,TGCGCCAGCAGCCCCGCGGCGGGGGGGTACGAGCAGTACTTC,CASSPAAGGYEQYF
TRBJ1-6,.,TRBV10-2,.,TGCGCCAGCATGACGGGAAATTCACCCCTCCACTTT,CASMTGNSPLHF
TRBJ2-5,TRBD1,TRBV7-9,.,TGTGCCAGCAGCAAACTACGGGACAGGGAGGGCGAGACCCAGTACTTC,CASSKLRDREGETQYF
TRBJ2-1,TRBD2,TRBV7-8,.,TGTGCCAGCAGCCGTGTGAGCGGGGGGGCGTCCTACAATGAGCAGTTCTTC,CASSRVSGGASYNEQFF
TRBJ1-1,.,TRBV6-1,.,TGTGCCAGCAGTGAAGTTTATAACACTGAAGCTTTCTTT,CASSEVYNTEAFF
TRBJ2-1,TRBD2,TRBV12-3/TRBV12-4,.,TGTGCCAGCAGTACGACTAGCGGGGTTGAGCAGTTCTTC,CASSTTSGVEQFF
TRBJ2-5,TRBD2,TRBV7-2,.,TGTGCCAGCAGTCTCCGGGGGGGGGCCCAAGAGACCCAGTACTTC,CASSLRGGAQETQYF
TRBJ1-1,.,TRBV21-1,.,TGTGCCAGCAACCCGACAGATGAAGCTTTCTTT,CASNPTDEAFF
TRBJ2-7,TRBD1,TRBV7-8,once,TGTGCCAGCAGCTTTATACAGGGGGGTCCCTACGAGCAGTACTTC,CASSFIQGGPYEQYF
TRBJ2-5,.,TRBV5-8,.,TGTGCCAGCAGCTTGGTGGGCGGGCCACTTCAAGAGACCCAGTACTTC,CASSLVGGPLQETQYF
TRBJ2-1,TRBD2,TRBV10-3,.,TGTGCCATCAGCGGGACTAGCGGATACTACAATGAGCAGTTCTTC,CAISGTSGYYNEQFF
TRBJ1-2,.,TRBV5-1,.,TGTGCCAGCAGCTCGGACTCCGGGGGCTATGGCTACACCTTC,CASSSDSGGYGYTF
TRBJ2-1,TRBD2,TRBV7-8,.,TGTGCCAGCAGCTTATCACGGGACTACCGCAATGAGCAGTTCTTC,CASSLSRDYRNEQFF
TRBJ1-5,.,TRBV7-9,.,TGTGCCAGCAGCACGGGACAAAGCAATCAGCCCCAGCATTTT,CASSTGQSNQPQHF
TRBJ2-3,TRBD1,TRBV9,.,TGTGCCAGCAGCGTAACCGGGACAGGGTCTGCAGATACGCAGTATTTT,CASSVTGTGSADTQYF
TRBJ2-2,.,TRBV5-5,.,TGTGCCAGCAGCCCCCTCCTGACAGTCGCGGAGCTGTTTTTT,CASSPLLTVAELFF
TRBJ2-5,TRBD1,TRBV5-1,.,TGCGCCAGCAGCTTGGAGAGGTCGGGACAGATAGAGACCCAGTACTTC,CASSLERSGQIETQYF
TRBJ1-1,TRBD1,TRBV6-6,.,TGTGCCAGCAGGGGCCCCGGGACAGGGGACACTGAAGCTTTCTTT,CASRGPGTGDTEAFF
TRBJ2-1,.,TRBV5-1,.,TGCGCCAGCAGCTCAACCGCCGGGAAGGACAATGAGCAGTTCTTC,CASSSTAGKDNEQFF
TRBJ2-5,.,TRBV5-4,.,TGTGCCAGCAGCTTCGGAGGGCTAGACCAAGAGACCCAGTACTTC,CASSFGGLDQETQYF
TRBJ1-1,.,TRBV5-1,.,TGCGCCAGCAGCCCCATCCCGAACACTGAAGCTTTCTTT,CASSPIPNTEAFF
TRBJ2-7,.,TRBV18,.,TGTGCCAGCTCCCCCGCCTCTCTGGCATACAATAACGAGCAGTACTTC,CASSPASLAYNNEQYF
TRBJ2-3,TRBD2,TRBV2,.,TGTGCCAGCGCCTTAGCGGGATTCGGTACGCAGTATTTT,CASALAGFGTQYF
TRBJ2-1,.,TRBV9,.,TGTGCCAGCAGCGCCGCTAACCCGGTTTTGCGGACTTACAATGAGCAGTTCTTC,CASSAANPVLRTYNEQFF
TRBJ1-6,.,TRBV7-9,.,TGTGCCAGCAGCTACGACCCGAGAGGCACCCTCCACTTT,CASSYDPRGTLHF
TRBJ1-1,TRBD1,TRBV7-9,.,TGTGCCTCCGCCCGGGGACAGCATTCAACGGGTAACACTGAAGCTTTCTTT,CASARGQHSTGNTEAFF
TRBJ1-2,.,TRBV5-1,.,TGTGCCAGCACTCCGGTCGGCGGAAACTATGGCTACACCTTC,CASTPVGGNYGYTF
TRBJ1-2,TRBD1,TRBV28,.,TGTGCCAGCAGTGGACAGGGGCCAGCTAACTATGGCTACACCTTC,CASSGQGPANYGYTF
TRBJ2-2,.,TRBV7-7,.,TGTGCTAGCAGCTTAGGGCGGGGAGTCACCGGGGAGCTGTTTTTT,CASSLGRGVTGELFF
TRBJ1-5,.,TRBV11-2,.,TGTGCCAGCAGCTTAGTAGGACAGCCCAATCAGCCCCAGCATTTT,CASSLVGQPNQPQHF
TRBJ1-1,.,TRBV5-1,.,TGTGCCAGCAGCCCGAACGGGGTTTTCACTGAAGCTTTCTTT,CASSPNGVFTEAFF
TRBJ2-6,TRBD1,TRBV29-1,.,TGCAGCGTGCAAGGGGGGACAGGGATCTCTGGGGCCAACGTCCTGACTTTC,CSVQGGTGISGANVLTF
TRBJ2-3,.,TRBV7-3,.,TGTGCCAGCAGCTTCCTAGCGAAAAGCACAGATACGCAGTATTTT,CASSFLAKSTDTQYF
TRBJ2-1,.,TRBV29-1,.,TGCAGCGTTGCCCCCCCAGGAAGCAATGAGCAGTTCTTC,CSVAPPGSNEQFF
TRBJ1-1,TRBD1,TRBV4-3,.,TGCGCCAGCAGCCAAGATGTACAGGGGCTCACTGAAGCTTTCTTT,CASSQDVQGLTEAFF
TRBJ1-2,.,TRBV7-9,once,TGTGCCAGCAGCTTAGCCAAGGGACAATGGGGCGGCTACACCTTC,CASSLAKGQWGGYTF
TRBJ1-2,TRBD1,TRBV7-3,.,TGTGCCAGCAGCTCCACCCGGGACAGGGCGAGTGGCTACACCTTC,CASSSTRDRASGYTF
TRBJ1-2,.,TRBV6-5,.,TGTGCCAGCAATACCCCGGACAGTTACTACGGCTACACCTTC,CASNTPDSYYGYTF
TRBJ1-2,.,TRBV7-9,.,TGTGCCAGCAGCCACTATGGGGGCAGGACCAGCTATGGCTACACCTTC,CASSHYGGRTSYGYTF
TRBJ1-3,.,TRBV7-8,.,TGTGCCAGCAGCTTGAATACAGGGTCCGGAAACACCATATATTTT,CASSLNTGSGNTIYF
TRBJ2-1,.,TRBV11-3,.,TGTGCCAGCAGCTTAGGGGTCGGGAGCCGAGAGCAGTTCTTC,CASSLGVGSREQFF
TRBJ2-3,.,TRBV5-6,.,TGTGCCAGCAGCTTGGGACTCCCGGGAGAGTATTTT,CASSLGLPGEYF
TRBJ1-1,.,TRBV28,.,TGTGCCAGCAGTTTCGGAGGGCGGTCTGAAGCTTTCTTT,CASSFGGRSEAFF
TRBJ2-4,.,TRBV19,.,TGTGCCAGTAGTATAGCAAATGCCAAAAACATTCAGTACTTC,CASSIANAKNIQYF
TRBJ2-3,.,TRBV20-1,.,TGCAGTGCGTACAGGTCAGATACGCAGTATTTT,CSAYRSDTQYF
TRBJ1-2,.,TRBV2,.,TGTGCCAGCAGTGGATATCGCGCTGAGGGCTACACCTTC,CASSGYRAEGYTF
TRBJ1-1,.,TRBV7-2,.,TGTGCCAGCAGCCCTGGGGGCGGGTTCACTGAAGCTTTCTTT,CASSPGGGFTEAFF
TRBJ2-5,TRBD1,TRBV7-3,.,TGTGCCAGCAGCGTCCACGGGACAGAACAAGAGACCCAGTACTTC,CASSVHGTEQETQYF
TRBJ2-1,TRBD2,TRBV7-3,.,TGTGCCAGCAGGGAGCGGGCGGGGGCCTACAATGAGCAGTTCTTC,CASRERAGAYNEQFF
TRBJ2-1,.,TRBV29-1,.,TGCAGCGTTGTGTGGCAGGCAATAGATGAGCAGTTCTTC,CSVVWQAIDEQFF
TRBJ1-1,.,TRBV15,.,TGTGCCACCAGCAGGCAGGGGAACACTGAAGCTTTCTTT,CATSRQGNTEAFF
TRBJ1-1,.,TRBV19,.,TGTGCCAGTATTTTGACGACACAGAACACTGAAGCTTTCTTT,CASILTTQNTEAFF
TRBJ1-6,.,TRBV13,.,TGTGCCAGCAGCTTATACACAGTTTCACCCCTCCACTTT,CASSLYTVSPLHF
TRBJ2-5,TRBD1,TRBV28,.,TGTGCCAGCAGTGAGACAGGGGGGGGAGAGACCCAGTACTTC,CASSETGGGETQYF